This is a list of T cell receptor beta chains from one sample in a study of T cell repertoires in aging, cancer and after chemotherapy. TCRdb processed the multiplex PCR reads anew with MiXCR; each CDR3 protein has one entry. The repertoire has thousands of distinct CDR3 sequences, under 55% of them found once; the top ten carry roughly 4.5%. Sequenced sample: blood. These receptors originate from a human donor with a solid tumor. The CDR3 runs from the conserved cysteine through the conserved F or W. The order of the fields is V gene, J gene, D gene, CDR3 DNA, CDR3 protein. D genes are given only for firm matches.

v_call: TRBV25-1
j_call: TRBJ2-5
d_call: TRBD1
cdr3_nt: TGTGCCAGCAGCGTGACAGGGACAGAGACCCAGTACTTC
cdr3_aa: CASSVTGTETQYF

v_call: TRBV7-2
j_call: TRBJ2-3
d_call: TRBD2
cdr3_nt: TGTGCCAGCAGCCGAGGACTAGGTGGGGGGATTAGCACAGATACGCAGTATTTT
cdr3_aa: CASSRGLGGGISTDTQYF